The subject of this entry is one T cell receptor beta chain. The antigen is unknown. CDR1 MNHEY and CDR2 SMNVEV come from the germline V gene (reference sequence). The CDR3 length is 16 residues. The ends were cut back, 8 bases at V and 2 bases at J, with 21 bases in the middle. Treatment indicated: approximately 18 received Ad26.COV2.S at low or high dose, single or two shots; 5 received placebo; per-sample allocation not given. At day 63 after the first vaccine or placebo injection, samples were drawn. This table comes from immunoSEQ multiplex PCR, and its TCRdb copy is limited to in-frame clones, with some not included. The repertoire includes about 460,000 clones, 70% to 90% of them detected once, and around 1.6% sits in the top ten. The record originates from a study of Ad26.COV2.S vaccination and SARS-CoV-2 variants. Whole-study findings and limits: Analytic work on TCR breadth and depth might have understated the full extent of total T cell responses.

The sequence was collected from a person between 18 and 59 years old who received the Ad26.COV2.S COVID-19 vaccine or a placebo. The specimen was peripheral blood, collected in a trial of Ad26.COV2.S vaccine versus placebo. V and J are TRBV27 and TRBJ1-2; D may be TRBD1 (5 bases). CDR3 bases: TGTGCCAGCCGCAAGCCGGGGCAGCAGGGCAACTATGGCTACACCTTC. Residues: CASRKPGQQGNYGYTF.